The 9 T cell receptor beta chains below were found in one sample sequenced in a study of T cells in Graves' hyperthyroidism and ophthalmopathy. RNA transcripts yielded amplified TCR beta CDR3 regions. TCR CDR3 underwent first-round RT-PCR with the HTBI primer set. Each CDR3 protein gets one entry after TCRdb re-called the multiplex PCR reads with MiXCR. The sample consists of hundreds of thousands of distinct CDR3 sequences, about 15% of them appearing once. What was sequenced was blood. The receptor set was obtained from a woman younger than 45 with Graves' hyperthyroidism.

The chain uses TRBV11-2 and TRBJ2-3; 7 bases agree with TRBD2. CDR3 length equals 16 residues. V lost 2 bases and J lost 4; bases outside the gene matches: 9. The germline V gene has CDR1 SGHAT and CDR2 FQNNGV. The CDR3 here is CASSLSSGKGPDTQYF. CDR3 sequence (DNA): TGTGCCAGCAGCTTATCAAGCGGGAAAGGGCCAGATACGCAGTATTTT.

This clonotype has more than one count but fewer than ten. This CDR3 reads CSVGYRAKNIQYF. In DNA, the CDR3 is TGCAGTGTCGGATATCGAGCCAAAAACATTCAGTACTTC. V usage is TRBV20-1 and J usage is TRBJ2-4; D uncertain. V was shortened by 7 bases and J by 0 bases, with 10 bases between the two germline ends. This CDR3 is built from 13 residues. In germline, CDR1 is DFQATT, CDR2 SNEGSKA (reference sequence).

The chain uses TRBV5-1 and TRBJ2-2; TRBD2 is a possible D gene (6 bases). V was clipped by 0 bases and J by 7 bases, with 7 bases between them. The CDR3 is 13 residues long. Germline V gene sequence: CDR1 SGHRS, CDR2 YFSETQ. CDR3 DNA sequence: TGCGCCAGCAGCTTGGGACTAGTCGGGGAGCTGTTTTTT. It yields the protein CASSLGLVGELFF.

In this sample, this clonotype turned up a few times. The chain combines TRBV27 with TRBJ1-2, with D perhaps TRBD1 (5 bases). The CDR3 covers 15 residues. Germline values: CDR1 MNHEY, CDR2 SMNVEV (reference sequence). Trimming took off 5 bases at V and 8 bases at J, with 21 bases between the two ends. The CDR3 spells CASSLSGRQREGYTF. CDR3 sequence (DNA): TGTGCCAGCAGTCTTTCTGGAAGACAGAGAGAAGGCTACACCTTC.

This clonotype has ten or more counts. This chain links TRBV28 with TRBJ1-4, with D unclear. CDR1 is MDHEN and CDR2 is SYDVKM in the germline V gene. The CDR3 runs to 14 residues. Trimming left V 2 bases short and J 8 bases short, with 12 bases between. As DNA, the CDR3 is TGTGCCAGCAGTTTAGGAGGGAAGGGAGAAAAACTGTTTTTT. This translates into CASSLGGKGEKLFF.

This clonotype was observed at least ten times. CDR3 sequence (DNA): TGTGCCAGCAGTTTTAGGGGACAGGGGGCGTCGCGGAACATTCAGTACTTC. The encoded protein is CASSFRGQGASRNIQYF. The chain employs TRBV28 and TRBJ2-4, with 12 nucleotides matching TRBD1. CDR1 and CDR2 from the germline V gene are MDHEN and SYDVKM. The CDR3 has 17 amino acids. V lost 3 bases and J lost 7; bases outside the gene matches: 10.

This clonotype was detected many times. The chain combines TRBV6-5 with TRBJ2-2; weak D call: TRBD1 (6 bases). Germline V CDR1 and CDR2: MNHEY, SVGAGI. Trimming pared 0 bases from V and 4 bases from J, leaving 12 bases between. The CDR3 sequence is 16 residues long. In DNA, the CDR3 is TGTGCCAGCAGTTACTCGTCTACAGGGACCACCGGGGAGCTGTTTTTT. Its translation: CASSYSSTGTTGELFF.

This clonotype was seen at least ten times. This chain uses TRBV2 with TRBJ2-7, with TRBD2 identical over 11 bases. CDR3 length: 16 residues. CDR1 and CDR2 (germline): SNHLY, FYNNEI. J lost 3 bases, V lost 2 bases, and 6 bases had no gene match. CDR3 residues: CASSEPSGRFDYEQYF. In DNA form, the CDR3 reads TGTGCCAGCAGTGAACCTAGCGGGAGGTTCGACTACGAGCAGTACTTC.

This clonotype showed up just a few times. V usage is TRBV4-2 and J usage is TRBJ1-4, with unresolved D. The CDR3 is 13 residues long. Between the trimmed V and J ends, which lost 4 bases and 12 bases, there was a span of 15 bases. Germline V gene lookup returns CDR1 LGHNA and CDR2 YNFKEQ. The CDR3 nucleotides read TGTGCCAGCAGCCCCAGGCCCTCCGGGGAACTGTTTTTT. This sequence encodes CASSPRPSGELFF.